This paragraph reports one T cell receptor beta chain. What antigen it recognizes has not been identified. No quality values exist for individual bases; no much larger clone is one base distant. The entry originates in a study of T cells after yellow fever vaccination (dated by TCRdb to between 2017 and 2020). Turning to the overall study: Libraries from fractions with low cell numbers were prepared with the SMART-Seq v4 Ultra Low Input RNA kit. Blood was collected at multiple timepoints before and after primary and secondary immunization, and bulk PBMC replicates and cell subsets were isolated. Two healthy male donors, one aged 18 to 30 and one aged 30 to 39 years, were included in the cohort. To track T-cell clones before and after primary and booster YFV17D yellow fever vaccination, bulk TCR alpha and beta repertoires were sequenced longitudinally.

CDR1 and CDR2 are drawn from the germline V gene (reference sequence): LGHDT, YNNKEL. The CDR3 has 16 amino acids, counting the end cysteine and phenylalanine. Only the CDR3 DNA is retained, 48 bases long and in frame from the first base. Trimming removed 0 bases from V and 8 bases from J, leaving 19 bases between the germline ends. Findings and caveats that apply to the study as a whole: Computational filtering was needed because FACS-sorted repertoires could contain abundant contaminating clonotypes from the bulk population. Compared with the primary T-cell response, the secondary T-cell response was weaker but faster, peaking on day 5 rather than day 15. Most clones expanded after primary vaccination (almost 98% of CD4 and roughly 90% of CD8) were re-detected after the booster, suggesting that broad memory maintenance occurred. Only a couple of donors were included in the study, so the extent to which the findings can be generalized is limited. A small fraction of clonotypes showed up in both the CD4 and CD8 compartments, probably as a result of convergent recombination.

Per the publication, the treatment or condition label means: live attenuated yellow fever vaccine strain. At every blood-draw timepoint, two biological replicates of bulk PBMCs were collected. PBMCs were isolated from peripheral blood using a standard Ficoll-Paque protocol. TriZol was used to extract RNA from bulk PBMCs, from CD4 and CD8 fractions, and from dextramer-positive and dextramer-negative fractions. TCR cDNA was synthesized by 5'RACE template switching, through which a universal primer site and unique molecular identifiers were introduced. Priming of cDNA synthesis was performed from both the TCR alpha and TCR beta constant segments. Libraries were amplified in two PCR steps, with sample barcodes and sequencing adapters added in the second step. Sequencing of the libraries was done on either Illumina HiSeq 2500 (2x100 bp) or NovaSeq (2x150 bp). Regarding the original processing steps: MIGEC handled demultiplexing of reads and collapsing into UMI consensus sequences, while MiXCR performed V(D)J alignment. Vaccine-responding clonotypes were defined with edgeR using replicate PBMC samples, requiring FDR below 0.01 and a log2 fold change above 5 up to day 15. Bulk clonotypes were assigned CD4 or CD8 identity according to which sequenced CD4 or CD8 repertoire held them at higher abundance. The public sequencing data were trimmed at Q25 with fastp and processed into clonotypes with MiXCR by TCRdb, which kept only in-frame beta chains. Every CDR3 protein is listed once, alongside the most common genes and DNA of its rows. TCRdb, not the authors, supplied the V and J calls. For this sample the table gives 300,000 to 400,000 distinct CDR3 sequences, of which 8.7% were detected only once. Together, the top ten hold roughly 18% of the sample.

The receptor was isolated from a man between 18 and 35 years old who received the YFV17D yellow fever vaccine. The receptor chain draws on TRBV3-1 and TRBJ1-2, with no reliable assignment of the D segment. Sample: PBMCs, taken on the day of the first yellow fever vaccination. The CDR3 amino acid sequence is: CASSQDQRTGSRGYTF. Here is the DNA: TGTGCCAGCAGCCAAGATCAACGGACGGGTTCTCGCGGCTACACCTTC.